The rows below give T cell receptor beta chains drawn from one sample of a study of blood T cell repertoires in COVID-19. Sequencing was performed with immunoSEQ multiplex PCR; in TCRdb, only in-frame clones are kept and a portion is missing. This table holds approximately 300,000 clones, roughly 85% found once. Sequencing was carried out using PBMCs or T cells enriched from blood (not recorded which). The receptors were gathered from a woman aged 25 to 45 who had been exposed to COVID-19. Each CDR3 is given with its conserved first and last residue. D genes are given only for firm matches. The listing skips clone size in some rows; elsewhere it reads once, few, many or a size class.

D | size | J | V | CDR3 | DNA
TRBD1 | NA | TRBJ2-5 | TRBV9 | CASSPWDSQETQYF | TGTGCCAGCAGCCCCTGGGACAGCCAAGAGACCCAGTACTTC
NA | NA | TRBJ2-2 | TRBV28 | CASSLGGTNTGELFF | TGTGCCAGCAGTTTAGGCGGGACCAACACCGGGGAGCTGTTTTTT
NA | NA | TRBJ1-1 | TRBV6-1 | CASSDRGITEAFF | TGTGCCAGCAGTGACAGGGGAATCACTGAAGCTTTCTTT
TRBD1 | NA | TRBJ2-1 | TRBV28 | CASSLTGNSDEQFF | TGTGCCAGCAGTTTGACAGGGAATTCCGATGAGCAGTTCTTC
NA | NA | TRBJ2-1 | TRBV2 | CASSEATYNEQFF | TGTGCCAGCAGTGAAGCAACATACAATGAGCAGTTCTTC
NA | NA | TRBJ1-6 | TRBV4-3 | CASSQDWADWMSPLHF | TGCGCCAGCAGCCAAGATTGGGCCGATTGGATGTCACCCCTCCACTTT
NA | NA | TRBJ2-7 | TRBV27 | CASSLTDSSYEQYF | TGTGCCAGCAGTTTAACCGATAGCTCCTACGAGCAGTACTTC
TRBD1 | NA | TRBJ1-2 | TRBV29-1 | CSVVWDRGLGGYTF | TGCAGCGTTGTATGGGACAGGGGATTGGGAGGCTACACCTTC
TRBD1 | NA | TRBJ1-1 | TRBV28 | CASSLDRAEAFF | TGTGCCAGCAGTTTAGACAGGGCTGAAGCTTTCTTT
NA | NA | TRBJ1-1 | TRBV10-1 | CASSESPGRGTEAFF | TGCGCCAGCAGTGAGTCTCCAGGGAGGGGTACTGAAGCTTTCTTT
NA | few | TRBJ2-3 | TRBV7-2 | CASSLAGGQGDTQYF | TGTGCCAGCAGCTTAGCGGGAGGCCAGGGAGATACGCAGTATTTT
TRBD1 | NA | TRBJ1-2 | TRBV30 | CAWSGQTGLYGYTF | TGTGCCTGGAGTGGTCAGACAGGGCTCTATGGCTACACCTTC
TRBD1 | NA | TRBJ1-3 | TRBV6-5 | CASTRTGGNTIYF | TGTGCCAGCACTCGGACAGGAGGAAACACCATATATTTT
TRBD2 | NA | TRBJ2-2 | TRBV5-1 | CASSSMPLAGGSTGELFF | TGCGCCAGCAGCTCGATGCCACTAGCGGGGGGTTCAACCGGGGAGCTGTTTTTT
NA | NA | TRBJ1-3 | TRBV4-3 | CASSQDRRINTIYF | TGCGCCAGCAGCCAAGATAGGAGAATAAACACCATATATTTT
NA | NA | TRBJ2-1 | TRBV29-1 | CSVEFQVGRDEQFF | TGCAGCGTTGAATTCCAGGTGGGGAGAGATGAGCAGTTCTTC
NA | NA | TRBJ2-5 | TRBV30 | CAWSVEGARTQYF | TGTGCCTGGAGTGTGGAGGGGGCACGGACCCAGTACTTC
NA | NA | TRBJ2-7 | TRBV7-6 | CASSYGSQEYEQYF | TGTGCCAGCAGCTACGGGTCGCAAGAGTACGAGCAGTACTTC
NA | NA | TRBJ2-1 | TRBV3-1/TRBV3-2 | CASSQDARPYNEQFF | TGTGCCAGCAGCCAAGATGCTAGACCCTACAATGAGCAGTTCTTC
NA | NA | TRBJ2-3 | TRBV6-2/TRBV6-3 | CASSYLSVLSTDTQYF | TGTGCCAGCAGTTACCTTTCTGTTCTTAGCACAGATACGCAGTATTTT
NA | once | TRBJ1-5 | TRBV7-2 | CASSLAGTRNQPQHF | TGTGCCAGCAGCTTAGCGGGCACGAGAAATCAGCCCCAGCATTTT
NA | NA | TRBJ1-1 | TRBV3-1/TRBV3-2 | CASSHWRESGNTEAFF | TGTGCCAGCAGCCATTGGAGGGAATCTGGAAACACTGAAGCTTTCTTT
NA | once | TRBJ1-5 | TRBV21-1 | CASSSGGSLKKDRERNQPQHF | TGTGCCAGCAGTTCCGGGGGCTCCCTGAAGAAAGACAGGGAACGCAATCAGCCCCAGCATTTT
TRBD1 | NA | TRBJ1-1 | TRBV27 | CASSLRTGLNTEAFF | TGTGCCAGCAGTCTACGGACAGGATTGAACACTGAAGCTTTCTTT
NA | NA | TRBJ2-7 | TRBV14 | CASSQVSYEQYF | TGTGCCAGCAGCCAAGTATCGTACGAGCAGTACTTC
NA | once | TRBJ1-1 | TRBV30 | CAWSSRGGNTEAFF | TGTGCCTGGAGTTCCCGGGGGGGGAACACTGAAGCTTTCTTT
NA | NA | TRBJ2-5 | TRBV7-7 | CASSPGGHQETQYF | TGTGCTAGCAGCCCAGGTGGCCATCAAGAGACCCAGTACTTC
TRBD1 | NA | TRBJ2-7 | TRBV7-2 | CASSWGTGSYEQYF | TGTGCCAGCAGCTGGGGGACAGGGTCCTACGAGCAGTACTTC
TRBD1 | once | TRBJ1-3 | TRBV28 | CASTSTGATNTIYF | TGTGCCAGCACTTCGACAGGGGCTACAAACACCATATATTTT
TRBD2 | NA | TRBJ2-5 | TRBV5-1 | CASSTSGGSQETQYF | TGCGCCAGCAGTACTAGCGGGGGGAGCCAAGAGACCCAGTACTTC
TRBD2 | NA | TRBJ2-5 | TRBV19 | CASTISGGLQETQYF | TGTGCCAGTACCATTAGCGGGGGGCTCCAAGAGACCCAGTACTTC
NA | medium-sized | TRBJ2-7 | TRBV5-8 | CASSIVGAEQYF | TGTGCCAGCAGCATTGTGGGAGCCGAGCAGTACTTC
TRBD1 | NA | TRBJ1-4 | TRBV5-5 | CASTHQQGSNEKLFF | TGTGCCAGCACCCACCAACAGGGGAGTAATGAAAAACTGTTTTTT
TRBD1 | NA | TRBJ1-1 | TRBV5-6 | CASSVRDRPSEAFF | TGTGCCAGCAGCGTCCGGGACAGGCCCTCTGAAGCTTTCTTT
NA | many | TRBJ1-2 | TRBV23-1 | CASSHPQALNEGYGYTF | TGCGCCAGCAGTCACCCGCAGGCGCTAAACGAGGGCTATGGCTACACCTTC
NA | NA | TRBJ1-6 | TRBV28 | CASSFSAQVHNSPLHF | TGTGCCAGCAGTTTCTCAGCCCAGGTCCATAATTCACCCCTCCACTTT
NA | NA | TRBJ1-6 | TRBV4-2 | CASSQDTGSSYNSPLHF | TGTGCCAGCAGCCAAGATACAGGCAGCTCCTATAATTCACCCCTCCACTTT